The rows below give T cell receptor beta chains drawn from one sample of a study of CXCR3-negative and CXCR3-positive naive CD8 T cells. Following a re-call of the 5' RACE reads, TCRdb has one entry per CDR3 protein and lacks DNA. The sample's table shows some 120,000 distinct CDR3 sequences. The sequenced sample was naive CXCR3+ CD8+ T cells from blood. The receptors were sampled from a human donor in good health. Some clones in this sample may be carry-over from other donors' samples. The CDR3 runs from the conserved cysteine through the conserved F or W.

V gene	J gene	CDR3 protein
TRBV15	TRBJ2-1	CATSGIYSYNEQFF
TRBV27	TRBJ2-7	CASSLYATPDEQYF
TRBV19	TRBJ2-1	CASSRLAGWVNEQFF
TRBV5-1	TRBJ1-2	CASSMGTDLLYGYTF
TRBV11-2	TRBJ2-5	CASSLGGTKYQKTQYF
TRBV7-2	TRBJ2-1	CASSNRLAGGYNEQFF
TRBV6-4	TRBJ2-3	CASSAFGGSHTDTQYF
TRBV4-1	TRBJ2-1	CASSHSGSESYNEQFF
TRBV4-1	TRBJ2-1	CASSRAAGLYNEQFF
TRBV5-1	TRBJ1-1	CASSFTLDRATEAFF
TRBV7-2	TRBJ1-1	CASSRDGMNTEAFF
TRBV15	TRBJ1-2	CATSKGTEVGGYTF
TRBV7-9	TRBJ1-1	CASSLTYKREAFF
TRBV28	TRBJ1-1	CASSLNLRDKITTEAFF
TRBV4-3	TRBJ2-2	CASSLKGGPDTGELFF
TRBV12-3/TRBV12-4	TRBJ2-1	CASSDPGRAYNEQFF
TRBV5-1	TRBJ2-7	CASTPDSSYGQYF
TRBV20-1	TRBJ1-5	CSARDRKGGGIYSNQPQHF
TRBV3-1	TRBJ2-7	CASSPPWGDRTYEQYF
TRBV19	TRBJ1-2	CASTGTLNYGYTF
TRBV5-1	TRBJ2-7	CASSPQASGGASYEQYF
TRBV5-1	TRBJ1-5	CASSLGSGSNQPQHF
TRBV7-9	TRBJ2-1	CASSLQGQAYLRKQFF
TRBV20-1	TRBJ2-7	CSARAGGLAGGKQYEQYF
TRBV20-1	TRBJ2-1	CSARDTGGYNEQFF
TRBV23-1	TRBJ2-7	CASSKSRGPEQYF
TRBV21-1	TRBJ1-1	CASSKAHGAFF
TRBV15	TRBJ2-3	CATSRVRGGQLDTDTQYF
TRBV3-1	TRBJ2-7	CASSQDLAGVPEQYF
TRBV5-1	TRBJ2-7	CASSLIGSSYEQYF
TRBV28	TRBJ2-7	CASTLSVGGTYEQYF
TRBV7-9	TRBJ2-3	CAGSLEIDTQYF
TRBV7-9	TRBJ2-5	CASSTWGYRVQETQYF
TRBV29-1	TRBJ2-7	CSVASGREQYF
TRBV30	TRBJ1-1	CAWSVQGATEAFF
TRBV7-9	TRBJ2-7	CASSPPSVGTGPLEQYF
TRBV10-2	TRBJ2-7	CASSVSVLTYEQYF
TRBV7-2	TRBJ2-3	CASSQLAGGPTDTQYF
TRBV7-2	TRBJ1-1	CASSGTQGLNTEAFF
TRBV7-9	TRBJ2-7	CASSDSSGRAPVYEQYF
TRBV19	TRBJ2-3	CASSIGLARGDTQYF
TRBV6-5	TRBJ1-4	CASSPSAATTNEKLFF
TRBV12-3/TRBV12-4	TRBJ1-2	CASSSTGHGYTF
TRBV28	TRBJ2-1	CASSFSGYPYNEQFF
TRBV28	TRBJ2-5	CASSAPGTLTGETQYF
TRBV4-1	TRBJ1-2	CASSQDATGGVNGYTF
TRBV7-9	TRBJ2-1	CASSLVGGGLYNEQFF
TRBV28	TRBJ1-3	CASSPTPTVPGNTIYF
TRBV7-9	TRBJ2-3	CASSPTSSGGYTDTQYF